This record covers a single T cell receptor (beta chain). V lost 1 base and J lost 2, with 8 bases in between. Germline V lookup: CDR1 SGHDT, CDR2 YYEEEE. This CDR3 has 14 residues. The repertoire was sequenced with immunoSEQ multiplex PCR; TCRdb's copy has only in-frame clones and lacks some. This table holds about 120,000 clones, over 75% found once. The entry originates in a study of control samples from healthy donors and cancer patients. The chain has TRBV5-6 and TRBJ2-3, with D perhaps being TRBD1 or TRBD2 (6 bases each). The receptor's source is a woman aged 45-65 years with colorectal cancer. Sequencing used PBMCs. The CDR3 protein is CASSLTGATDTQYF. The CDR3 DNA sequence: TGTGCCAGCAGCTTGACGGGGGCCACAGATACGCAGTATTTT.